This TCR beta chain was captured in a study of beta chain features in type 1 diabetes. All of the isolated RNA was reverse transcribed, so expressed TCRB transcripts were sequenced. Roughly 3.5 million reads per sample were averaged for naive, central memory and regulatory samples. Sequencing used immunoSEQ multiplex PCR; TCRdb keeps in-frame clones, though not all of them. Of 250,000 to 300,000 clones in the sample, approximately 24% were seen once. On this clone: The antigen remains undetermined.

The V end lost 1 base, the J end lost 0 bases, and 4 bases lay between the germline ends. From germline, CDR1 is MGHRA and CDR2 YSYEKL. The CDR3 loop spans 15 amino acids. Findings and caveats of the study: For Type 1 diabetes patients, all four CD4+ subsets carried TCRB CDR3s that were moderately but significantly shorter.

Material for sequencing was naive CD4+ T cells from blood. This TCR derives from a woman aged 30 to 39 with type 1 diabetes. V is TRBV4-1 and J is TRBJ2-6, with D hard to call. The CDR3 DNA sequence: TGCGCCAGCAGCCAAGTTTACTCTGGGGCCAACGTCCTGACTTTC. Translating it yields CASSQVYSGANVLTF.